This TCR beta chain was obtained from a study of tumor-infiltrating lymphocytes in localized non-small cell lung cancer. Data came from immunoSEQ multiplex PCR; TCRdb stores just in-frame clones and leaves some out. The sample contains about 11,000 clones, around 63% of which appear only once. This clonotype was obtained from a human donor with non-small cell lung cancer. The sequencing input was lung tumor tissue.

Here the CDR3 reads CASSAWGKERTDTQYF. Written as DNA, the CDR3 is TGTGCCAGCAGTGCGTGGGGGAAAGAGAGGACAGATACGCAGTATTTT. This rearrangement joins TRBV25-1 to TRBJ2-3; D possibly uses TRBD1 or TRBD2 (5 bases each). The CDR3 is 16 residues long. Germline V CDR1 and CDR2: MGHDK, SYGVNS. The germline V and J ends were trimmed by 4 bases and 3 bases, with 17 bases remaining between them.